This passage covers 26 T cell receptor beta chains from one sample sequenced in a study of T cells in Graves' hyperthyroidism and ophthalmopathy (dated by TCRdb to about 2019). The library was generated by multiplex PCR. The reads were generated on an Illumina HiSeq 2000. The TCR beta CDR3 regions were amplified from RNA transcripts. The first round of RT-PCR for the TCR CDR3 was performed with the HTBI primer set and the Qiagen OneStep RT-PCR kit. The public reads were quality trimmed at Q25 with fastp and then assembled into clones with MiXCR by TCRdb, keeping productive beta chains. Each CDR3 protein appears once, grouped with its most common genes and DNA. The sample includes hundreds of thousands of distinct CDR3 sequences, with around 20% observed a single time. Clones ranked in the top ten supply around 64% of the sample. Sequencing was carried out using blood. These receptors came from a man younger than 40 with Graves' ophthalmopathy.

This clonotype has more than one count but fewer than ten. The chain employs TRBV27 and TRBJ2-2; D is uncertain. CDR3 length equals 16 residues. Trimming took 6 bases from V and 6 from J, leaving 20 bases between them. Germline values: CDR1 MNHEY, CDR2 SMNVEV (reference sequence). In nucleotides, the CDR3 is TGTGCCAGCAGCTGGGGAAAACGAACAAGGTCCGGGGAGCTGTTTTTT. It encodes CASSWGKRTRSGELFF.

This clonotype was seen a handful of times. The chain employs TRBV18 and TRBJ2-7; maybe TRBD1 (6 bases). Germline V gives CDR1 KGHSH, CDR2 LQKENI. Between the trimmed V and J ends, which lost 3 bases and 2 bases, there was a span of 14 bases. This CDR3 is built from 15 residues. CDR3 loop: CASSPSGQPTYEQYF. The DNA of the CDR3 is TGTGCCAGCTCACCCTCGGGACAACCAACCTACGAGCAGTACTTC.

In its sample, this clonotype was seen a few times. This sequence joins TRBV20-1 and TRBJ2-1; 13 bases align to TRBD2. Losses at the gene ends were 3 bases for V and 6 bases for J; bases not matched to a gene: 5. CDR3 length: 15 amino acids. CDR1 DFQATT and CDR2 SNEGSKA come from the germline V gene (reference sequence). The DNA for the CDR3 is TGCAGTGCTAGCGTCAGGACTAGCGGGAGCAATGAGCAGTTCTTC. This sequence encodes CSASVRTSGSNEQFF.

The chain joins TRBV30 to TRBJ2-3; D might be TRBD2 (6 bases). The CDR3 runs to 17 residues. Germline CDR1 GTSNPN, CDR2 SVGIG (reference sequence). Deletions cut 8 bases from V and 3 bases from J, with 27 bases between. This CDR3 is CAGTKLPSEGQTDTQYF. CDR3 DNA: TGTGCCGGGACCAAACTGCCATCGGAGGGCCAGACAGATACGCAGTATTTT.

The genes are TRBV27 and TRBJ2-7; TRBD1 matches at 9 bases. This CDR3 has 15 residues. Germline CDR1 and CDR2: MNHEY and SMNVEV (reference sequence). J gave up 3 bases and V 4 bases, and 7 bases lay outside the gene matches. The chain's CDR3 is CASSYGDRVYYEQYF. The DNA for the CDR3 is TGTGCCAGCAGTTACGGGGACAGGGTGTACTACGAGCAGTACTTC.

V gene TRBV28 combines with J gene TRBJ2-2; 11 nucleotides agree with TRBD2. Germline CDR1 and CDR2: MDHEN and SYDVKM. The CDR3 is 17 residues long. V shed 8 bases and J 3 bases; nucleotides not matched to a gene: 11. CDR3 loop: CASGGAGSGRDTGELFF. CDR3 DNA sequence: TGTGCCAGCGGGGGGGCCGGTAGCGGGAGGGACACCGGGGAGCTGTTTTTT.

This clonotype was recorded once. The chain carries TRBV19 and TRBJ1-2, with TRBD1 as a possible D gene (6 bases). V was clipped by 6 bases and J by 4 bases, with 12 bases between them. Germline V gene sequence: CDR1 LNHDA, CDR2 SQIVND (reference sequence). This CDR3 is 13 amino acids long. The CDR3 sequence: CASRGGQGYGYTF. In DNA, the CDR3 is TGTGCCAGTAGGGGGGGCCAGGGCTATGGCTACACCTTC.

V usage is TRBV11-3 and J usage is TRBJ2-7, with D perhaps given as TRBD1 or TRBD2 (5 bases each). V lost 4 bases and J 3 bases, leaving 10 bases between the germline ends. The CDR3 is made up of 13 amino acids. Germline assignment: CDR1 SGHNT and CDR2 YENEEA. The DNA of the CDR3 is TGTGCCAGCAGCTCCCGGGACGGCTACGAGCAGTACTTC. Protein: CASSSRDGYEQYF.

Relative to its sample, this clonotype is medium-sized. J is TRBJ2-5 and V is TRBV30, with D perhaps TRBD1 or TRBD2 (5 bases each). With 1 base removed from V and 5 bases from J, the gap between germline ends came to 11 bases. Germline CDR1 is GTSNPN and CDR2 is SVGIG (reference sequence). The CDR3 is made up of 13 amino acids. The CDR3 nucleotides are TGTGCCTGGAGTGCGGGGACCTGGGAGACCCAGTACTTC. It codes for CAWSAGTWETQYF.

This clonotype was seen a handful of times. V usage is TRBV12-3 or TRBV12-4 and J usage is TRBJ2-1; 7 bases are a match to TRBD2. CDR3 length equals 12 residues. The V gene end was trimmed by 5 bases and the J gene end by 8 bases; junction bases not matched to a gene: 3. Here the CDR3 reads CASSPGGYEQFF. The CDR3 DNA reads TGTGCCAGCAGTCCGGGGGGATATGAGCAGTTCTTC.

Many counts were recorded for this clonotype. The chain couples TRBV5-1 to TRBJ1-1, with 9 nucleotides matching TRBD1. This CDR3 has 15 amino acids. Germline-derived CDR1 and CDR2 are SGHRS and YFSETQ. The trim removed 0 bases at V and 1 base at J, leaving 1 base unmatched. The CDR3 reads CASSLGTGANTEAFF. In nucleotides, the CDR3 is TGCGCCAGCAGCTTGGGGACAGGGGCGAACACTGAAGCTTTCTTT.

This clonotype was observed a few times. The chain carries TRBV14 and TRBJ2-6, with 8 bases that match TRBD1. From germline, CDR1 is SGHDN and CDR2 FVKESK. The ends lost 3 bases at V and 2 bases at J; junction bases unmatched: 3. The CDR3 runs to 16 residues. The CDR3 nucleotides are TGTGCCAGCAGCCACTTGACAGGGGCTGGGGCCAACGTCCTGACTTTC. Translated, it gives CASSHLTGAGANVLTF.

This clonotype was detected ten times or more. The chain employs TRBV11-2 and TRBJ2-5; TRBD1 agrees at 7 bases. CDR1 is SGHAT, CDR2 FQNNGV, per germline. V lost 2 bases and J lost 5; bases outside the gene matches: 8. CDR3 length: 15 amino acids. The CDR3 sequence is CASSLQGVVTETQYF. The CDR3 DNA sequence: TGTGCCAGCAGCTTACAGGGGGTAGTGACGGAGACCCAGTACTTC. The full variable domain, in which reference TRBV11-2 and TRBJ2-5 provide the parts outside the CDR3, is EAGVAQSPRYKIIEKRQSVAFWCNPISGHATLYWYQQILGQGPKLLIQFQNNGVVDDSQLPKDRFSAERLKGVDSTLKIQPAKLEDSAVYLCASSLQGVVTETQYFGPGTRLLVL.

This clonotype was counted at least ten times. The rearrangement uses TRBV20-1 and TRBJ2-7; D not resolved. This CDR3 has 12 amino acids. Germline values: CDR1 DFQATT, CDR2 SNEGSKA (reference sequence). V lost 5 bases and J 1 base, leaving 9 bases between the germline ends. CDR3 region: CSASDQSYEQYF. The CDR3 DNA is TGCAGTGCTTCGGACCAGTCCTACGAGCAGTACTTC.

V gene TRBV29-1 combines with J gene TRBJ2-3, with a possible D match to TRBD2 (5 bases). CDR1 is SQVTM, CDR2 ANQGSEA, per germline. Trimming took 7 bases from V and 1 from J, leaving 18 bases between them. The CDR3 contains 15 residues. CDR3: CSGSGGSGRTDTQYF. The CDR3 DNA reads TGCAGCGGGTCGGGTGGAAGCGGACGCACAGATACGCAGTATTTT.

This clonotype occurred a few times. The V call is TRBV7-9, the J call TRBJ2-5, with TRBD2 identical over 8 bases. The trim removed 3 bases at V and 2 bases at J, leaving 8 bases unmatched. The CDR3 has 16 residues. The germline V gene encodes CDR1 SEHNR and CDR2 FQNEAQ (reference sequence). DNA of the CDR3: TGTGCCAGCAGCTTTAACGGGAGGGCCGCTCAAGAGACCCAGTACTTC. It translates to CASSFNGRAAQETQYF.

The chain employs TRBV24-1 and TRBJ2-1; D possibly corresponds to TRBD1 (6 bases). The germline V gene encodes CDR1 KGHDR and CDR2 SFDVKD. Trimming left V 4 bases short and J 7 bases short, with 16 bases between. The CDR3 loop spans 15 amino acids. CDR3 residues: CATSEDVLRGNEQFF. DNA for the CDR3: TGTGCCACCAGTGAGGACGTCCTAAGGGGGAATGAGCAGTTCTTC.

The chain employs TRBV28 and TRBJ1-2; D is perhaps TRBD1 (5 bases). V shed 7 bases and J shed 9 bases, with 18 bases lying between them. Germline V gene data show CDR1 as MDHEN and CDR2 as SYDVKM. This CDR3 region has 13 residues. The CDR3 reads CASTNTGFLSYTF. For the CDR3, the DNA is TGTGCCAGCACCAATACAGGATTCTTAAGCTACACCTTC.

At least ten counts were recorded for this clonotype. The rearrangement links TRBV3-1 to TRBJ2-7; a possible D gene is TRBD2 (6 bases). CDR1 is LGHDT, CDR2 YNNKEL, per germline (reference sequence). The CDR3 totals 15 residues. V lost 2 bases to trimming and J lost 3 bases, with 14 bases between them. CDR3: CASSQPGLKIYEQYF. CDR3 coding DNA: TGTGCCAGCAGCCAACCGGGACTGAAGATCTACGAGCAGTACTTC.

This clonotype was detected only a few times. The chain employs TRBV12-3 or TRBV12-4 and TRBJ1-2; D gene unclear. Trimming took off 5 bases at V and 7 bases at J, with 14 bases between the two ends. There are 13 residues in the CDR3. The CDR3 loop is CASSLSQYFGYTF. Written as DNA, the CDR3 is TGTGCCAGCAGTCTCTCGCAATATTTTGGCTACACCTTC.

V is TRBV20-1 and J is TRBJ2-2; 8 bases match TRBD2. There are 17 residues in the CDR3. The V segment lost 0 bases and the J segment 3 bases; nucleotides outside the gene matches: 9. CDR1 and CDR2 (germline): DFQATT, SNEGSKA (reference sequence). The CDR3 protein is CSAREQGTSGYTGELFF. The CDR3 region has the DNA TGCAGTGCTAGAGAACAAGGAACTAGCGGATACACCGGGGAGCTGTTTTTT.

This clonotype was counted once. V and J are TRBV28 and TRBJ1-4; D unclear. V was shortened by 2 bases and J by 4 bases, with 14 bases between the two germline ends. CDR1 MDHEN and CDR2 SYDVKM come from the germline V gene. The CDR3 consists of 16 residues. CDR3 DNA: TGTGCCAGCAGTTTACCCTCCTGGGAATTTAATGAAAAACTGTTTTTT. Its protein is CASSLPSWEFNEKLFF. The full variable domain, rest sourced from reference TRBV28 and TRBJ1-4, is DVKVTQSSRYLVKRTGEKVFLECVQDMDHENMFWYRQDPGLGLRLIYFSYDVKMKEKGDIPEGYSVSREKKERFSLILESASTNQTSMYLCASSLPSWEFNEKLFFGSGTQLSVL.

This clonotype was detected only a few times. This chain connects TRBV15 to TRBJ1-5; no reliable D call. Deletions cut 0 bases from V and 6 bases from J, with 12 bases between. Germline values: CDR1 LNHNV, CDR2 YYDKDF (reference sequence). The CDR3 spans 15 residues. The CDR3 spells CATSRDSSFSQPQHF. Written as DNA, the CDR3 is TGTGCCACCAGCAGAGATTCCAGTTTTAGTCAGCCCCAGCATTTT.

This clonotype was seen a handful of times. The chain employs TRBV7-2 and TRBJ1-4; D gene unclear. The CDR3 has 15 amino acids. Per the germline V gene, CDR1 is SGHTA and CDR2 is FQGNSA. Trimming removed 1 base at V and 3 bases at J, with 9 bases between. Here the CDR3 DNA reads TGTGCCAGCAGCTTAGGACCAGAGGCTAATGAAAAACTGTTTTTT. Amino acid sequence: CASSLGPEANEKLFF.

The rearrangement joins TRBV7-3 to TRBJ1-6; TRBD1 matches at 9 bases. Trimming at V came to 2 bases and at J to 4 bases, leaving 0 bases not matched to a gene. CDR3 length equals 15 residues. Germline V CDR1 and CDR2: SGHTA, FQGTGA. The CDR3 DNA is TGTGCCAGCAGCTTAGGGACAGGGTATAATTCACCCCTCCACTTT. Translating it yields CASSLGTGYNSPLHF.

This clonotype appeared a few times. V and J are TRBV5-1 and TRBJ1-1; D is unresolved. This CDR3 is built from 15 residues. V was trimmed by 1 base and J by 0 bases, leaving 10 bases between them. The germline V gene encodes CDR1 SGHRS and CDR2 YFSETQ. CDR3 sequence: CASSLSDIMNTEAFF. DNA for the CDR3: TGCGCCAGCAGCTTGTCGGATATTATGAACACTGAAGCTTTCTTT.